Below are 10 T cell receptor beta chains sequenced from a single sample in a study of T-cell reconstitution after alpha-beta-depleted transplantation in children. Unique molecular identifiers featured in how the TCRbeta library was prepared. TCRdb reprocessed the PCR reads with MiXCR, giving one entry per CDR3 protein. The sample shows some 400,000 distinct CDR3 sequences, about a fifth of them seen only once. The specimen was PBMCs from the stem cell graft donor, collected from the stem cell graft. These receptors all stem from a human donor who donated a stem cell graft to a child with acute myeloid leukemia.

This clonotype came up many times. The CDR3 region is CASSLYSGRLNEQFF. The CDR3 DNA reads as TGTGCCAGCAGCTTGTACAGCGGGAGGCTGAATGAGCAGTTCTTC. The chain carries TRBV5-6 and TRBJ2-1; 9 nucleotides line up with TRBD2. The germline CDR1 and CDR2 sequences are SGHDT and YYEEEE. With 1 base clipped from V and 7 bases from J, the junction kept 6 bases outside the gene matches. This CDR3 is built from 15 residues.

The genes are TRBV7-9 and TRBJ2-5, with 9 bases that match TRBD2. The V segment lost 4 bases and the J segment 2 bases; nucleotides outside the gene matches: 5. The germline gives CDR1 SEHNR, CDR2 FQNEAQ (reference sequence). This CDR3 is 15 amino acids long. CDR3 in amino acids: CASSSSSGAQETQYF. CDR3 coding DNA: TGTGCCAGCAGCTCCTCTAGCGGGGCACAAGAGACCCAGTACTTC.

The chain recombines TRBV4-3 with TRBJ2-7, with 9 bases fitting TRBD1. The V segment lost 1 base and the J segment 1 base; nucleotides outside the gene matches: 2. CDR1 is LGHNA and CDR2 is YSLEER in the germline V gene. CDR3 length: 15 residues. The CDR3 reads CASSQGQGVSYEQYF. The CDR3 region has the DNA TGCGCCAGCAGCCAAGGACAGGGGGTGTCCTACGAGCAGTACTTC.

V and J are TRBV7-9 and TRBJ1-1; D remains unclear. The CDR3 is made up of 14 amino acids. V was trimmed by 4 bases and J by 0 bases, leaving 9 bases between them. Germline V CDR1 and CDR2: SEHNR, FQNEAQ (reference sequence). The CDR3 region has the DNA TGTGCCAGCAGCTCCCTTCGCATGAACACTGAAGCTTTCTTT. Encoded protein: CASSSLRMNTEAFF.

This clonotype was seen a few times. This chain joins TRBV24-1 and TRBJ2-7; D gene ambiguous. Germline V lookup: CDR1 KGHDR, CDR2 SFDVKD. The CDR3 runs to 14 residues. V gave up 2 bases and J gave up 3 bases, with 10 bases separating them. CDR3 sequence (DNA): TGTGCCACCAGTGATTCCGGCCTTTTCTACGAGCAGTACTTC. Its protein product is CATSDSGLFYEQYF.

The table lists this clonotype with many counts. The chain links TRBV20-1 to TRBJ2-7; D may be TRBD2 (6 bases). From germline, CDR1 is DFQATT and CDR2 SNEGSKA (reference sequence). CDR3 length: 13 residues. Trimming pared 6 bases from V and 2 bases from J, leaving 14 bases between. The DNA for the CDR3 is TGCAGTGCAAGTGAAAGGAGGGCCTACGAGCAGTACTTC. Its protein is CSASERRAYEQYF.

This clonotype was counted at least ten times. The chain carries TRBV7-2 and TRBJ2-6, with unresolved D. Germline V gene data show CDR1 as SGHTA and CDR2 as FQGNSA. The CDR3 has 15 residues. The germline V and J ends were trimmed by 3 bases and 1 base, with 7 bases remaining between them. The CDR3 DNA follows: TGTGCCAGCAGCTTTCTGGGGTCTGGGGCCAACGTCCTGACTTTC. Translating gives CASSFLGSGANVLTF.

This chain uses TRBV12-3 or TRBV12-4 with TRBJ2-2; 10 positions agree with TRBD1. The CDR3 covers 15 residues. J gave up 8 bases and V 6 bases, and 9 bases lay outside the gene matches. The CDR3 bases are TGTGCCAGCAGGCCGGGACAGGGGAGGTTTGGGGAGCTGTTTTTT. This gives the protein CASRPGQGRFGELFF.

This clonotype was seen only a few times. V usage is TRBV30 and J usage is TRBJ1-3; D is undetermined. The germline V and J ends were trimmed by 1 base and 6 bases, with 10 bases remaining between them. The CDR3 contains 13 residues. From germline, CDR1 is GTSNPN and CDR2 SVGIG (reference sequence). CDR3 DNA: TGTGCCTGGAGTGGAATTATTGTAAACACCATATATTTT. This sequence encodes CAWSGIIVNTIYF. The entire variable domain, with the rest obtained from reference TRBV30 and TRBJ1-3, is as follows: SQTIHQWPATLVQPVGSPLSLECTVEGTSNPNLYWYRQAAGRGLQLLFYSVGIGQISSEVPQNLSASRPQDRQFILSSKKLLLSDSGFYLCAWSGIIVNTIYFGEGSWLTVV.

V and J are TRBV28 and TRBJ2-1, with TRBD1 matching over 7 bases. This CDR3 has 13 residues. Germline CDR1 reads MDHEN; CDR2 reads SYDVKM. V lost 3 bases to trimming and J lost 8 bases; unmatched junction nucleotides: 4. The CDR3 reads CASSFGQGDEQFF. In nucleotides, the CDR3 is TGTGCCAGCAGTTTTGGGCAGGGGGATGAGCAGTTCTTC.